This TCR beta chain was sequenced in a study of blood T cell repertoires in COVID-19. TCRdb keeps only in-frame clones here, not all; method: immunoSEQ multiplex PCR. The sample carries around 160,000 clones, roughly 84% recorded once. The sequenced sample was PBMCs or T cells enriched from blood (not recorded which). This receptor was identified in a woman aged 45-65 years who had been exposed to COVID-19.

The CDR3 DNA is TGTGCCAGCAGTCCGCTAGTAGGTCATCAGCCCCAGCATTTT. Its translation: CASSPLVGHQPQHF. This chain links TRBV27 with TRBJ1-5; D not resolved. Germline CDR1 and CDR2: MNHEY and SMNVEV (reference sequence). CDR3 length: 14 residues. Between the trimmed V and J ends, which lost 5 bases and 5 bases, there was a span of 13 bases.